The 32 T cell receptor beta chains below all came from one sample that was sequenced in a study of T-cell reconstitution after alpha-beta-depleted transplantation in children. Construction of the TCRbeta library involved unique molecular identifiers. One entry per CDR3 protein, called by TCRdb with MiXCR from the PCR reads. This sample carries about 490,000 distinct CDR3 sequences, about 10% of them seen once, and the ten largest clones take around 2%. The material sequenced was PBMCs, taken before TCRalphabeta/CD19-depleted stem cell transplant. Receptors originate from a child under 10 years old with inherited bone marrow failure, due to receive a stem cell transplant.

The table lists this clonotype with a few counts. The chain couples TRBV29-1 to TRBJ2-1, with 7 bases matching TRBD2. The trim removed 6 bases at V and 8 bases at J, leaving 7 bases unmatched. The CDR3 length is 12 residues. Germline V CDR1 and CDR2: SQVTM, ANQGSEA. CDR3 DNA: TGCAGCGTAGCCCCGGGAGGTGATGAGCAGTTCTTC. Protein product: CSVAPGGDEQFF.

This clonotype has at least ten counts. The chain recombines TRBV27 with TRBJ2-1, with D maybe TRBD2 (6 bases). Germline CDR1 reads MNHEY; CDR2 reads SMNVEV (reference sequence). V shed 6 bases and J shed 6 bases, with 18 bases lying between them. This CDR3 has 15 amino acids. DNA for the CDR3: TGTGCCAGCAGACCCGTAGCGGTTAGGAGCAATGAGCAGTTCTTC. Residues: CASRPVAVRSNEQFF.

This clonotype has just a few counts. The CDR3 region has the DNA TGTGCCAGCAGTTACTCGGATCGGACTAGGCCATACGAGCAGTACTTC. Translation gives CASSYSDRTRPYEQYF. The rearrangement links TRBV6-2 or TRBV6-3 to TRBJ2-7, with TRBD2 identical over 7 bases. Germline V gene sequence: CDR1 MNHEY, CDR2 SVGEGT. V lost 0 bases to trimming and J lost 4 bases; unmatched junction nucleotides: 9. This CDR3 spans 16 amino acids.

Remarks on this clonotype: A much larger clone differs by one base, so this may be a read error. The chain links TRBV7-2 to TRBJ2-3, with D possibly being TRBD1 or TRBD2 (5 bases each). Between the trimmed V and J ends, which lost 2 bases and 5 bases, there was a span of 14 bases. CDR1 and CDR2 from the germline V gene are SGHTA and FQGNSA. The CDR3 has 15 residues. The CDR3 nucleotides read TGTGCCAGCAGCTTAAATGTTGGGGGAATAGATACGCAGTATTTT. Its protein is CASSLNVGGIDTQYF.

This clonotype was found many times. The V and J genes are TRBV7-9 and TRBJ1-1, with D possibly TRBD1 on 5 matching bases. This CDR3 is 12 amino acids long. Germline lookup yields CDR1 SEHNR and CDR2 FQNEAQ (reference sequence). V was cut by 1 base and J by 8 bases, with 8 bases left in between. The CDR3 spells CASSLGQYEAFF. Here the CDR3 DNA reads TGTGCCAGCAGCTTAGGACAGTACGAAGCTTTCTTT.

This clonotype was picked up many times. The V gene is TRBV18, the J gene TRBJ2-5; unclear D gene. Between the trimmed V and J ends, which lost 0 bases and 2 bases, there was a span of 7 bases. The CDR3 spans 14 residues. Germline values: CDR1 KGHSH, CDR2 LQKENI. The DNA for the CDR3 is TGTGCCAGCTCACCACCGCTCGGGCAAGAGACCCAGTACTTC. This gives the protein CASSPPLGQETQYF.

The table lists this clonotype with many counts. This chain connects TRBV29-1 to TRBJ2-7; no clear D gene. V was clipped by 0 bases and J by 2 bases, with 5 bases between them. The CDR3 spans 12 residues. CDR1 is SQVTM, CDR2 ANQGSEA, per germline. CDR3 protein: CSVEDRTYEQYF. DNA of the CDR3: TGCAGCGTTGAAGACAGAACCTACGAGCAGTACTTC.

This clonotype has ten or more counts. The chain carries TRBV12-3 or TRBV12-4 and TRBJ1-1; 7 nucleotides align to TRBD1. This CDR3 comprises 16 residues. Trimming removed 6 bases from V and 3 bases from J; junction bases left unmatched: 13. CDR3 nucleotide sequence: TGTGCCAGCAGCCAGGGGGTCGGGGGCACGTACACTGAAGCTTTCTTT. This translates into CASSQGVGGTYTEAFF.

This clonotype was observed at least ten times. This chain links TRBV15 with TRBJ2-5; D is unresolved. This CDR3 is built from 14 residues. The V end lost 0 bases, the J end lost 5 bases, and 10 bases lay between the germline ends. In germline, CDR1 is LNHNV, CDR2 YYDKDF (reference sequence). The CDR3 region is CATSRDSAFETQYF. DNA for the CDR3: TGTGCCACCAGCAGAGATTCAGCGTTCGAGACCCAGTACTTC.

At least ten counts were recorded for this clonotype. This chain uses TRBV28 with TRBJ2-1; the match to TRBD2 covers 7 bases. V shed 0 bases and J 6 bases; nucleotides not matched to a gene: 5. CDR1 and CDR2 from the germline V gene are MDHEN and SYDVKM. This CDR3 has 15 amino acids. The CDR3 loop is CASSLWLADSNEQFF. CDR3 DNA sequence: TGTGCCAGCAGTTTATGGCTAGCGGACTCCAATGAGCAGTTCTTC.

The genes are TRBV30 and TRBJ2-2, with D possibly being TRBD1 or TRBD2 (5 bases each). CDR1 is GTSNPN, CDR2 SVGIG, per germline (reference sequence). V was cut by 2 bases and J by 6 bases, with 16 bases left in between. CDR3 length: 15 residues. CDR3 residues: CAWSWAGSFPGELFF. The CDR3 nucleotides are TGTGCCTGGAGTTGGGCAGGGAGTTTTCCCGGGGAGCTGTTTTTT.

This clonotype was recorded at least ten times. The rearrangement uses TRBV5-6 and TRBJ2-1; 8 bases align to TRBD2. Germline CDR1 is SGHDT and CDR2 is YYEEEE. The CDR3 is made up of 15 amino acids. The J segment lost 6 bases and the V segment lost 0 bases, leaving 5 bases of the junction unmatched. CDR3 region: CASSLDGRAVNEQFF. Written as DNA, the CDR3 is TGTGCCAGCAGCTTGGACGGGAGGGCCGTCAATGAGCAGTTCTTC.

This clonotype was detected many times. This chain uses TRBV6-1 with TRBJ2-7, with a possible D match to TRBD1 (6 bases). This CDR3 has 13 amino acids. Trimming left V 7 bases short and J 0 bases short, with 10 bases between. Per the germline V gene, CDR1 is MNHNS and CDR2 is SASEGT. The CDR3 protein is CASMTGLSYEQYF. The CDR3 DNA is TGTGCCAGCATGACAGGACTCTCCTACGAGCAGTACTTC.

Notes on this clonotype: A read error is possible here, since a much larger clone lies one base away. The rearrangement uses TRBV28 and TRBJ2-1, with 7 bases matching TRBD1. The CDR3 extends over 15 amino acids. V lost 5 bases and J lost 3; bases outside the gene matches: 7. Germline V CDR1 and CDR2: MDHEN, SYDVKM. The CDR3 bases are TGTGCCAGCAGTCCCGAGACAGGGCACTACAATGAGCAGTTCTTC. Protein product: CASSPETGHYNEQFF.

This clonotype was seen repeatedly, ten times or more. The rearrangement uses TRBV9 and TRBJ2-3; D not resolved. V lost 0 bases and J 1 base, leaving 6 bases between the germline ends. The CDR3 runs to 14 residues. From germline, CDR1 is SGDLS and CDR2 YYNGEE. CDR3 nucleotides: TGTGCCAGCAGCGTAGCCCCCGGCACAGATACGCAGTATTTT. Its protein product is CASSVAPGTDTQYF.

Concerning this clonotype: A much larger clone lies a single base off, so this may be a read error. The CDR3 DNA is TGTGCCAGCACTCAAATGACCGGCGCTGAGCAGTCCTTC. Its protein is CASTQMTGAEQSF. This chain links TRBV2 with TRBJ2-1; D is unclear. CDR3 size: 13 residues. Germline V gene sequence: CDR1 SNHLY, CDR2 FYNNEI.

About this clonotype itself: This could be a read error, since a much larger clone is one nucleotide away. The chain recombines TRBV11-2 with TRBJ2-7, with D perhaps TRBD1 (5 bases). The CDR3 runs to 17 residues. Germline V gene sequence: CDR1 SGHAT, CDR2 FQNNGV. DNA for the CDR3: TGTGCCAGCAGCCCCCACGGCGGCAGGGTAGTTTTCTACGAGCAGCACTTC. Protein sequence: CASSPHGGRVVFYEQHF.

V usage is TRBV4-3 and J usage is TRBJ2-1, with TRBD2 matching over 9 bases. After removal of 4 bases from V and 6 bases from J, the junction contained 10 bases not matched to a gene. Germline V CDR1 and CDR2: LGHNA, YSLEER. The CDR3 covers 16 residues. The CDR3 sequence is CASSRFPGTSRNEQFF. CDR3 nucleotides: TGCGCCAGCAGCCGATTCCCCGGGACTAGCCGCAATGAGCAGTTCTTC.

V usage is TRBV11-2 and J usage is TRBJ2-1; D call uncertain. V lost 3 bases to trimming and J lost 7 bases, with 7 bases between them. Germline CDR1 is SGHAT and CDR2 is FQNNGV. The CDR3 spans 12 residues. The CDR3 region has the DNA TGTGCCAGCAGCTTTCTGCAAAATGAGCAGTTCTTC. It specifies CASSFLQNEQFF.

Comments on this clonotype: This may stem from a read error, because a much larger clone lies one nucleotide away. No conserved phenylalanine or tryptophan ends this CDR3, so it is likely a read error. This chain joins TRBV12-3 or TRBV12-4 and TRBJ1-1; 7 bases are a match to TRBD1. CDR3 length: 14 amino acids. The V and J ends lost 7 bases and 0 bases, in that order; junction bases with no gene match: 5. The CDR3 DNA follows: TGTGCCAGCACCACCACAGGGGTGAACACTGAAGCTTTCTAT. It is translated as CASTTTGVNTEAFY.

The table lists this clonotype with many counts. This sequence joins TRBV27 and TRBJ2-1; D is undetermined. The CDR3 is 16 amino acids. V was pared by 5 bases and J by 3 bases, with 17 bases between. CDR1 and CDR2 (germline): MNHEY, SMNVEV (reference sequence). In DNA, the CDR3 is TGTGCCAGCAGTCCTCGCGAGACACCCGTCTACAATGAGCAGTTCTTC. Translated: CASSPRETPVYNEQFF.

A remark on this clonotype: This may be a read error: a much more frequent sequence differs by one nucleotide. This chain connects TRBV11-2 to TRBJ2-1; D not resolved. V lost 5 bases, J lost 15 bases, and 14 bases lay in between. The CDR3 totals 11 residues. Germline values: CDR1 SGHAT, CDR2 FQNNGV. The CDR3 spells CASSPNFPLFF. The CDR3 DNA reads as TGTGCCAGCAGCCCGAATTTCCCCTTGTTCTTC.

This clonotype was counted many times. This chain uses TRBV5-1 with TRBJ2-1; 7 positions agree with TRBD1. Per germline, CDR1 SGHRS and CDR2 YFSETQ. V lost 3 bases, J lost 7 bases, and 10 bases stayed unmatched. The CDR3 loop spans 15 amino acids. The DNA for the CDR3 is TGCGCCAGCAGCTACCAAGGACAGGTCGGTAATGAGCAGTTCTTC. It yields the protein CASSYQGQVGNEQFF.

The sample holds many counts of this clonotype. The chain has TRBV2 and TRBJ2-7, with D possibly TRBD2 on 7 matching bases. CDR3 size: 15 residues. Germline V CDR1 and CDR2: SNHLY, FYNNEI. Trimming cost V 6 bases and J 0 bases, with 15 bases left between them. The CDR3 DNA follows: TGTGCCAGCAGGGAGCTAGCGGACAGCTCCTACGAGCAGTACTTC. Its protein product is CASRELADSSYEQYF.

Concerning this clonotype itself: This may be a read error, as it is one base from a much larger clone. The genes are TRBV20-1 and TRBJ1-2, with no clear D. The CDR3 consists of 11 residues. The V end was cut by 3 bases, the J end by 5 bases, with 7 bases between. Germline V gene sequence: CDR1 DFQATT, CDR2 SNEGSKA (reference sequence). CDR3 coding DNA: TGCAGTGCTAGTCCCCTATATGGCTACACCTTC. Amino acid sequence: CSASPLYGYTF.

This clonotype was seen many times. The chain is built from TRBV6-1 and TRBJ2-3; 7 nucleotides match TRBD2. In germline, CDR1 is MNHNS, CDR2 SASEGT. This CDR3 has 17 residues. V dropped 7 bases and J dropped 4; count of bases not matched to a gene: 17. CDR3 protein: CASTSPPGGTPADTQYF. The CDR3 DNA is TGTGCCAGCACCTCCCCCCCCGGGGGGACCCCGGCAGATACGCAGTATTTT.

This clonotype was counted many times. The chain joins TRBV20-1 to TRBJ2-3, with 11 bases that match TRBD2. J gave up 4 bases and V 7 bases, and 4 bases lay outside the gene matches. Germline CDR1 and CDR2: DFQATT and SNEGSKA (reference sequence). CDR3 length equals 13 residues. The CDR3 reads CSVTSGSPDTQYF. CDR3 coding DNA: TGCAGTGTAACTAGCGGGAGCCCAGATACGCAGTATTTT.

This clonotype has at least ten counts. The chain is built from TRBV6-5 and TRBJ2-7; tentatively, D is TRBD2 (6 bases). The CDR3 contains 15 residues. Germline V gene lookup returns CDR1 MNHEY and CDR2 SVGAGI. Trimming stripped 5 bases from V and 3 bases from J, with 17 bases between. The CDR3 loop is CASSHGTAINYEQYF. In DNA, the CDR3 is TGTGCCAGCAGTCACGGGACTGCCATAAACTACGAGCAGTACTTC.

V usage is TRBV6-2 or TRBV6-3 and J usage is TRBJ2-7, with D perhaps being TRBD1 or TRBD2 (5 bases each). V dropped 5 bases and J dropped 3 bases, with 17 bases sitting between them. Germline-derived CDR1 and CDR2 are MNHEY and SVGEGT. This CDR3 is built from 15 residues. The CDR3 spells CASSRSGGRFYEQYF. Here the CDR3 DNA reads TGTGCCAGCAGTCGCAGTGGGGGACGGTTCTACGAGCAGTACTTC.

This clonotype showed up just a few times. This chain connects TRBV30 to TRBJ2-2, with 8 bases lining up with TRBD2. From germline, CDR1 is GTSNPN and CDR2 SVGIG (reference sequence). Losses at the gene ends were 5 bases for V and 4 bases for J; bases not matched to a gene: 15. This CDR3 is built from 17 residues. CDR3 region: CAWAVLAGGQVTGELFF. The CDR3 DNA is TGTGCCTGGGCCGTCCTCGCGGGAGGCCAAGTCACCGGGGAGCTGTTTTTT.

In nucleotides, the CDR3 is TGTGCCAGCAGTTATACAGGGGGAGAGTTCTACGAGCAGTACTTC. Its translation is CASSYTGGEFYEQYF. The genes are TRBV27 and TRBJ2-7, with 8 bases fitting TRBD1. Germline-derived CDR1 and CDR2 are MNHEY and SMNVEV (reference sequence). This CDR3 region has 15 residues. J lost 3 bases, V lost 4 bases, and 8 bases had no gene match.

This sequence joins TRBV7-2 and TRBJ1-5; 7 nucleotides line up with TRBD1. Germline CDR1 reads SGHTA; CDR2 reads FQGNSA. The CDR3 has 16 amino acids. V shed 3 bases, J shed 0 bases, and the junction held 5 bases outside the gene matches. This CDR3 is CASSFAGGYSNQPQHF. In DNA, the CDR3 is TGTGCCAGCAGCTTTGCAGGGGGGTATAGCAATCAGCCCCAGCATTTT.